Below are 3 T cell receptor beta chains sequenced from a single sample in a study of OX40 agonist ivuxolimab in advanced cancers. The method was immunoSEQ multiplex PCR; TCRdb's version includes in-frame clones alone and lacks a portion of them. The sample records tens of thousands of clones, around 83% being singletons. Sequenced material: CD4+ or CD8+ T cells sorted from blood, taken in a trial of the OX40 agonist ivuxolimab. Receptor source: an adult with an advanced solid tumor such as melanoma, head and neck, liver or kidney cancer.

This chain uses TRBV7-9 with TRBJ2-7, with 8 bases aligning to TRBD1. This CDR3 comprises 19 residues. The J segment lost 2 bases and the V segment lost 4 bases, leaving 19 bases of the junction unmatched. Germline CDR1 is SEHNR and CDR2 is FQNEAQ (reference sequence). The chain's CDR3 is CASSSPQGKWDRMAYEQYF. Here the CDR3 DNA reads TGTGCCAGCAGCTCACCTCAGGGGAAGTGGGACAGGATGGCCTACGAGCAGTACTTC. Complete variable domain (other parts from reference TRBV7-9 and TRBJ2-7): DTGVSQNPRHKITKRGQNVTFRCDPISEHNRLYWYRQTLGQGPEFLTYFQNEAQLEKSRLLSDRFSAERPKGSFSTLEIQRTEQGDSAMYLCASSSPQGKWDRMAYEQYFGPGTRLTVT.

The chain joins TRBV4-1 to TRBJ1-3, with 8 bases matching TRBD1. J was trimmed by 3 bases and V by 7 bases; bases with no gene match: 11. The germline CDR1 and CDR2 sequences are MGHRA and YSYEKL. This CDR3 has 16 amino acids. CDR3 loop: CASKKDQGAYGNTIYF. In nucleotides, the CDR3 is TGCGCCAGCAAGAAAGATCAGGGGGCATATGGAAACACCATATATTTT.

In this sample, this clone turned up once. The rearrangement links TRBV4-2 to TRBJ2-1; 7 bases are shared with TRBD1. The CDR3 has 17 amino acids. CDR1 and CDR2 from the germline V gene are LGHNA and YNFKEQ. With 2 bases clipped from V and 0 bases from J, the junction kept 7 bases outside the gene matches. The CDR3 nucleotides are TGTGCCAGCAGCCAAAGAGGTGCAGGGGGCTCCTACAATGAGCAGTTCTTC. It encodes CASSQRGAGGSYNEQFF.